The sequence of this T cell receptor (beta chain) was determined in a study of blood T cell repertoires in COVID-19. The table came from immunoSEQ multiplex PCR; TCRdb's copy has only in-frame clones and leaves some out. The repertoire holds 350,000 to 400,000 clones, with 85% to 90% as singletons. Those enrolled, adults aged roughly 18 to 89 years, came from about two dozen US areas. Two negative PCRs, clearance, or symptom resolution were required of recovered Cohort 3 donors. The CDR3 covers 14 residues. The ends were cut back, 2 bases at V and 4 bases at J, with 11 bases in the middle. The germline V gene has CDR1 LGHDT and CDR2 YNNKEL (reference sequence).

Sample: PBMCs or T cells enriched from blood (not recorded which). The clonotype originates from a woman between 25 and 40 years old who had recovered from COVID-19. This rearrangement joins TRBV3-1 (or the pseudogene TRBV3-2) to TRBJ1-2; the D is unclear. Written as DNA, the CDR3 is TGTGCCAGCAGCCAATCCATACTCGGCTATGGCTACACCTTC. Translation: CASSQSILGYGYTF.